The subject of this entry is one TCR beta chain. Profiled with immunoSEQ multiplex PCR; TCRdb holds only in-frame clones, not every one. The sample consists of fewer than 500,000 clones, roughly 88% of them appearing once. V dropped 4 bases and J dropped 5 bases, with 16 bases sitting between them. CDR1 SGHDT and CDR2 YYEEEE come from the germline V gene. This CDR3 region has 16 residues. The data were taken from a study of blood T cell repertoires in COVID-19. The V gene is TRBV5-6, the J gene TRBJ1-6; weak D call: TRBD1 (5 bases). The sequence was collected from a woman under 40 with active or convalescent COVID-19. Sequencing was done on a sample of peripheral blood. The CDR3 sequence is CASSLFRQINNSPLHF. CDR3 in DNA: TGTGCCAGCAGCCTGTTCAGACAGATTAATAATTCACCCCTCCACTTT.